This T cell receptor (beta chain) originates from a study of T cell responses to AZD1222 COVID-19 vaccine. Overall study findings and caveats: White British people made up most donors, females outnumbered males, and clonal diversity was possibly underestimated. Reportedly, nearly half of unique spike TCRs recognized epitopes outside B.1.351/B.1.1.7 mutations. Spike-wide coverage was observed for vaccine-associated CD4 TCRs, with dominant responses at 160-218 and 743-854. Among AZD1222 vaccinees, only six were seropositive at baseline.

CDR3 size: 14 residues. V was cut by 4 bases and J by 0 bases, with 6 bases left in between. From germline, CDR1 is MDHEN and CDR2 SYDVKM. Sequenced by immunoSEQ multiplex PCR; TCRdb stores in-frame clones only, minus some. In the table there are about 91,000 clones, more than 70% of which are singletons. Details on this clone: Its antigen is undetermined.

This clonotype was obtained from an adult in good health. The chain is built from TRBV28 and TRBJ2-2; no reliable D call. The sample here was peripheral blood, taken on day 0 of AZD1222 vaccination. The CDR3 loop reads CASSYDANTGELFF. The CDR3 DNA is TGTGCCAGCAGTTATGACGCGAACACCGGGGAGCTGTTTTTT.